This paragraph covers one T cell receptor beta chain sequence. The data were taken from a study of T cell changes during pregnancy in multiple sclerosis. The assay was immunoSEQ multiplex PCR, and TCRdb's table has in-frame clones only and misses some. The table has around 67,000 clones, about 90% seen once. CDR1 and CDR2 from the germline V gene are SNHLY and FYNNEI. The CDR3 has 12 residues. The germline V and J ends were trimmed by 6 bases and 0 bases, with 5 bases remaining between them. The chain carries TRBV2 and TRBJ1-2, with D hard to call. This receptor was taken from a female donor in good health, enrolled as a control in a pregnancy study. The source was peripheral blood, collected after pregnancy. The CDR3 spells CASSTANYGYTF. Here the CDR3 DNA reads TGTGCCAGCAGCACAGCTAACTATGGCTACACCTTC.